This is a list of T cell receptor beta chains from one sample in a study of metastatic and nonmetastatic thyroid tumors. TCRdb used MiXCR to call clones anew from the PCR reads. The repertoire consists of around 30,000 clones, with roughly a quarter occurring once and the leading ten covering 14% to 15%. What was sequenced was blood. The receptors were sampled from a female donor with papillary thyroid cancer or a benign thyroid nodule (not recorded which). Some clones in this sample may be carry-over from other donors' samples. CDR3s include the opening cysteine and the closing phenylalanine or tryptophan. The order of the fields is clone size, CDR3 length, D gene, V gene, J gene, CDR3 DNA, CDR3 protein. D genes are given only for firm matches. Clone sizes are given selectively: once, few, many, or a class where the clone is expanded.

few	14	NA	TRBV7-6	TRBJ2-5	TGTGCCAGCAGCCGGCGGACTCTCCAAGAGACCCAGTACTTC	CASSRRTLQETQYF
NA	17	TRBD1	TRBV7-8	TRBJ1-5	TGTGCCAGCAGCTCCAGGGGTGGTGGGACAGGGAATCAGCCCCAGCATTTT	CASSSRGGGTGNQPQHF
many	14	NA	TRBV12-3/TRBV12-4	TRBJ2-2	TGTGCCAGCAGTCCCGGAGGCACAGCCGGGGAGCTGTTTTTT	CASSPGGTAGELFF
NA	14	NA	TRBV12-3/TRBV12-4	TRBJ2-2	TGTGCCATCGGTTCTCCGGGGGCCACCGGAGAGCTGTTTTTT	CAIGSPGATGELFF
NA	14	NA	TRBV28	TRBJ2-5	TGTGCAAGCAGTTTAACACAGAGAAGGGAGACACAGTACTTC	CASSLTQRRETQYF
medium-sized	14	NA	TRBV6-1	TRBJ1-2	TGTGCCAGCAGCTCTCAGGGTGGGGCCTATGGCTACACCTTC	CASSSQGGAYGYTF
NA	12	NA	TRBV7-9	TRBJ1-2	TGTGCCAGCAGCTTGACAGACTATGGCTACACCTTC	CASSLTDYGYTF
many	16	TRBD2	TRBV2	TRBJ2-2	TGTGCCAGCCGTCTAGGGAGGCGGGAGTACACCGGGGAGCTGTTTTTT	CASRLGRREYTGELFF
NA	15	NA	TRBV9	TRBJ2-7	TGTGCCAGCAGCTTAAACGGACCACTTACCTACGAGCAGTACTTC	CASSLNGPLTYEQYF
NA	16	TRBD1	TRBV20-1	TRBJ1-3	TGCAGTGCTATACACCAGGGGGGTCTTTCTGGAAACACCATATATTTT	CSAIHQGGLSGNTIYF
NA	15	NA	TRBV30	TRBJ1-2	TGTGCCTGGAGGGAGTACACCCGGAAGATCGGGGGCTACACCTTC	CAWREYTRKIGGYTF
many	15	TRBD1	TRBV12-3/TRBV12-4	TRBJ2-2	TGTGCCAGCAGTTTCGACAGGGGGCGCGCCGGGGAGCTGTTTTTT	CASSFDRGRAGELFF
many	15	TRBD2	TRBV7-2	TRBJ2-3	TGTGCCAGCAGCACCTCTAGCGGGCGTCCGGATACGCAGTATTTT	CASSTSSGRPDTQYF
NA	15	TRBD1	TRBV18	TRBJ1-6	TGTGCCAGCTCACCGTCTGGACAGGTGGGATCACCCCTCCACTTT	CASSPSGQVGSPLHF
few	13	NA	TRBV29-1	TRBJ1-2	TGTAGCGTTGAAGATTTAGGGGCGAAACGCTACACCTTC	CSVEDLGAKRYTF
NA	14	TRBD1	TRBV20-1	TRBJ1-2	TGCAGTGCCCTCACCGGGACAGGGATCTATGGCTACACCTTC	CSALTGTGIYGYTF